The entry below describes one TCR beta chain. Its matching antigen is unknown. These data belong to a study of T cell repertoires in cytomegalovirus infection. Turning to the study itself: Matching HLA type and CMV infection were both indicated by public TCR beta signatures.

TCRdb analysed the reads with MiXCR anew, one entry per CDR3 protein. Of more than 250,000 distinct CDR3 sequences in the sample, 20% to 25% were seen once. The CDR3 length is 15 residues. V dropped 5 bases and J dropped 6; count of bases not matched to a gene: 9. Per the germline V gene, CDR1 is MNHEY and CDR2 is SVGEGT. Sample: cultured PBMCs, taken from culture after CMV antigen stimulation. The V and J genes are TRBV6-2 or TRBV6-3 and TRBJ1-1; 10 nucleotides agree with TRBD1. This TCR was recovered from a human donor in good health (CMV status not recorded). Some clones in this sample may be carry-over from other donors' samples. The DNA for the CDR3 is TGTGCCAGCAGTGACGACAGGGGGCGATCGGCTGAAGCTTTCTTT. Translating it yields CASSDDRGRSAEAFF.